This TCR beta chain comes out of a study of shared clonotypes between healthy human individuals. The authors distributed each subset's genomic DNA evenly over several immunoSEQ plates. Sequencing used immunoSEQ multiplex PCR; TCRdb keeps in-frame clones, though not all of them. The sample has roughly 590,000 clones, nearly 97% seen once. With respect to this clone: No antigen is known for it.

Whole-study results and caveats: The study generally estimated greater richness for naive than memory subsets. Naive CD4 clonotypes were shared across a few donors at 4% to 5%.

CD45RO-negative, CCR7-selected cells formed the naive CD8 fraction, which excluded terminally differentiated effector memory CD45RA+ cells. V gave up 0 bases and J gave up 4 bases, with 10 bases separating them. CDR1 and CDR2 (germline): MNHNS, SASEGT. CDR3 length: 15 amino acids. Sequenced: naive CD8+ T cells sorted from blood. The V call is TRBV6-1, the J call TRBJ1-5; D call uncertain. The receptor's source is a woman aged 30 to 39 in good health. The CDR3: CASSEALSANQPQHF. The DNA of the CDR3 is TGTGCCAGCAGTGAAGCGTTGTCAGCTAATCAGCCCCAGCATTTT.